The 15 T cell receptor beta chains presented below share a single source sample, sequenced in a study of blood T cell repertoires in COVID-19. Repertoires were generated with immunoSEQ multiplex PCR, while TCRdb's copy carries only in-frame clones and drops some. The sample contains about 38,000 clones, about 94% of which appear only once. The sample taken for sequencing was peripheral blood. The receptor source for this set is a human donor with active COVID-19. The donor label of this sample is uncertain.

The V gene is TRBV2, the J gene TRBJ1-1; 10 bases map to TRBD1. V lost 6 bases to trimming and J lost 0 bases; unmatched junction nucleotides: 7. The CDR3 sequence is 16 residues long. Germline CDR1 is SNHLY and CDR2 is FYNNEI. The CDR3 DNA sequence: TGTGCCAGCAGACCGGGACAGGGGACTTTGAACACTGAAGCTTTCTTT. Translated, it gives CASRPGQGTLNTEAFF.

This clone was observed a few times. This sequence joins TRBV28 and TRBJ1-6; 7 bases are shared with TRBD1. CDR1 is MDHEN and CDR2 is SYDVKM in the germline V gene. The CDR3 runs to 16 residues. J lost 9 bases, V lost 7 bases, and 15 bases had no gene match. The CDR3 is CASITIDRVKGSPLHF. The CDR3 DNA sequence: TGTGCCAGCATCACAATCGACAGGGTAAAGGGTTCACCCCTCCACTTT. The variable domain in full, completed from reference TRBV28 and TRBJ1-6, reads DVKVTQSSRYLVKRTGEKVFLECVQDMDHENMFWYRQDPGLGLRLIYFSYDVKMKEKGDIPEGYSVSREKKERFSLILESASTNQTSMYLCASITIDRVKGSPLHFGNGTRLTVT.

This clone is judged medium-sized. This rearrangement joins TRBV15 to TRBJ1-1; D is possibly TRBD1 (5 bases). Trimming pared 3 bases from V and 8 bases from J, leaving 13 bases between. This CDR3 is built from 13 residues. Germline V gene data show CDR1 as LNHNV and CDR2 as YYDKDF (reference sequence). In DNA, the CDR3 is TGTGCCACCAGCAGTCAGGGCCGCGGAGAAGCTTTCTTT. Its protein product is CATSSQGRGEAFF.

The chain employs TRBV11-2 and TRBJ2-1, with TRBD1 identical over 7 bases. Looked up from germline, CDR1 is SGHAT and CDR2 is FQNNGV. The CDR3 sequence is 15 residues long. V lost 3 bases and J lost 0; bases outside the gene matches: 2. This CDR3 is CASSLTGNSYNEQFF. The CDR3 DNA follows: TGTGCCAGCAGCTTGACAGGGAACTCCTACAATGAGCAGTTCTTC.

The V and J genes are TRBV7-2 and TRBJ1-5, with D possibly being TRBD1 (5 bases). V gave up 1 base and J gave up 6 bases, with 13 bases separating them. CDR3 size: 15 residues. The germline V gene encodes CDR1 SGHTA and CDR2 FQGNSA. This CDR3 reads CASSLDSQGSQPQHF. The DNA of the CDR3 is TGTGCCAGCAGCTTAGACAGTCAGGGAAGTCAGCCCCAGCATTTT.

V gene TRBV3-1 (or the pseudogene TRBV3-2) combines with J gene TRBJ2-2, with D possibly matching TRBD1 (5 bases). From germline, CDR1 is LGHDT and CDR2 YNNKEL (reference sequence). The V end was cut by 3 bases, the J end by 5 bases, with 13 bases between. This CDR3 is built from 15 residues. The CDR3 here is CASSHAWGSTGELFF. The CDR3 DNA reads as TGTGCCAGCAGCCATGCGTGGGGCAGTACCGGGGAGCTGTTTTTT.

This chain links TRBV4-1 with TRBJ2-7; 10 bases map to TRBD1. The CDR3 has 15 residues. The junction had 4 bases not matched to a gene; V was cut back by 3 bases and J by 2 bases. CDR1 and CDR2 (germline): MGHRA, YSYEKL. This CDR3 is CASSHTGTGAYEQYF. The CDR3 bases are TGCGCCAGCAGCCACACCGGGACAGGGGCCTACGAGCAGTACTTC.

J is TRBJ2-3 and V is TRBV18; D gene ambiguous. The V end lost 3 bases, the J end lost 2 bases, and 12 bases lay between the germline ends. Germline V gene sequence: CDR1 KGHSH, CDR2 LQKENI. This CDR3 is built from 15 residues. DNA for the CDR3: TGTGCCAGCTCACCCGGTCCATATACCACAGATACGCAGTATTTT. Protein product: CASSPGPYTTDTQYF.

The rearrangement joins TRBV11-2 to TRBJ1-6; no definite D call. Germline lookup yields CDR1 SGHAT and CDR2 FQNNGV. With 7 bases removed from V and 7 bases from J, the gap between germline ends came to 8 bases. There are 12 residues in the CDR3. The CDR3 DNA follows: TGTGCCAGCACCCGGGTCAATTCACCCCTCCACTTT. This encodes CASTRVNSPLHF.

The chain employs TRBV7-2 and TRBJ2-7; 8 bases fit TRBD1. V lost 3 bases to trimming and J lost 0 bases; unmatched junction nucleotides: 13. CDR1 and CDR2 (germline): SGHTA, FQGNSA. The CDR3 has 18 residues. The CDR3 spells CASSFGGQGVSISYEQYF. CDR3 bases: TGTGCCAGCAGCTTCGGCGGACAGGGTGTCTCTATCTCCTACGAGCAGTACTTC.

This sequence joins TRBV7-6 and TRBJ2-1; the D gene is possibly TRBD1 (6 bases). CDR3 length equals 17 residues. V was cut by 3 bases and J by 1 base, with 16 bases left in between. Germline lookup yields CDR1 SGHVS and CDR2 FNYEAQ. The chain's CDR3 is CASSFSSAGESYNEQFF. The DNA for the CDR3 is TGTGCCAGCAGCTTCAGTTCTGCAGGGGAGTCCTACAATGAGCAGTTCTTC.

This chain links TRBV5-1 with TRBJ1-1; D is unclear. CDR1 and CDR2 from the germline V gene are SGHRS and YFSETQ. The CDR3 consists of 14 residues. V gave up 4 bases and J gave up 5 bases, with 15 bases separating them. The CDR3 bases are TGCGCCAGCAGCCTGGACGCAGGAGGTACTGAAGCTTTCTTT. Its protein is CASSLDAGGTEAFF.

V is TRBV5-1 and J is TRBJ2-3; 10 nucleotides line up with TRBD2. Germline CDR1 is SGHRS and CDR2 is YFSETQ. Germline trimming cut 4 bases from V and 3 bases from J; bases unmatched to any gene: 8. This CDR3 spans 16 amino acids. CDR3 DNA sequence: TGCGCCAGCAGCCCCAGGGCTAGCGGGAGTACAGATACGCAGTATTTT. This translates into CASSPRASGSTDTQYF.

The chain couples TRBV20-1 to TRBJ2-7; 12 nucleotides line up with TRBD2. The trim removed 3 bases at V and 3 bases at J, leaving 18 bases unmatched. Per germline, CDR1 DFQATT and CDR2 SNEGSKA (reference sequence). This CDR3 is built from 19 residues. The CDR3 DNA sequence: TGCAGTGCTAGTAAGCTAGCGGGGGGGCGATTAAGCGTCTACTACGAGCAGTACTTC. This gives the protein CSASKLAGGRLSVYYEQYF.

The CDR3 region has the DNA TGTGCCAGCAGCTTAGAGGGCGGGGGGGCTCTCCCCCCCTACAATGAGCAGTTCTTC. It translates to CASSLEGGGALPPYNEQFF. The chain has TRBV7-2 and TRBJ2-1; the match to TRBD2 covers 9 bases. V gave up 1 base and J gave up 2 bases; unmatched junction bases: 12. Germline V lookup: CDR1 SGHTA, CDR2 FQGNSA. The CDR3 is 19 amino acids.